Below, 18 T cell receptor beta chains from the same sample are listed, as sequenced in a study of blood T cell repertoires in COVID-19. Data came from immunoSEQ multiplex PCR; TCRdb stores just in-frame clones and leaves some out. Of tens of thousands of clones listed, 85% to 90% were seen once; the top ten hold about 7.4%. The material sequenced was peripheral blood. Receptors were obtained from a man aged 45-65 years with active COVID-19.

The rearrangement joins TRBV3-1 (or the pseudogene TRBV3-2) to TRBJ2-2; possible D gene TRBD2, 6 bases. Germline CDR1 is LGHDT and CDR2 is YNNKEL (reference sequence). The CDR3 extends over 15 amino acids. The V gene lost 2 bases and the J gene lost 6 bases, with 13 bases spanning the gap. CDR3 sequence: CASSQQPGEAGELFF. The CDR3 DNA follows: TGTGCCAGCAGCCAACAACCGGGAGAGGCCGGGGAGCTGTTTTTT.

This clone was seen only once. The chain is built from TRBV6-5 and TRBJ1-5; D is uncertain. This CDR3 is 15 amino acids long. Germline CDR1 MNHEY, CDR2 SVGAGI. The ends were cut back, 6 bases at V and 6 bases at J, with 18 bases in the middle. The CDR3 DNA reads TGTGCCAGCAGCCCCCGGGGAGGTTCGCTTCAGCCCCAGCATTTT. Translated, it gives CASSPRGGSLQPQHF.

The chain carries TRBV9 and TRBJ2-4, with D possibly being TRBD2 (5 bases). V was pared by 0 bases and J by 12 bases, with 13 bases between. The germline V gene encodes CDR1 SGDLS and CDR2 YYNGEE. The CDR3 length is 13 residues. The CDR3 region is CASSVDEGTAQYF. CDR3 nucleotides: TGTGCCAGCAGCGTAGATGAGGGTACAGCTCAGTACTTC.

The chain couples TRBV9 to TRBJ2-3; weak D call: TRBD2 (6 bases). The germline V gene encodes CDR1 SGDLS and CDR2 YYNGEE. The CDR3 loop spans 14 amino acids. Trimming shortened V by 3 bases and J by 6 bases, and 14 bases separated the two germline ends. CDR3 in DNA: TGTGCCAGCAGCGCCAGCGGGCCACGGGATACGCAGTATTTT. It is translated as CASSASGPRDTQYF.

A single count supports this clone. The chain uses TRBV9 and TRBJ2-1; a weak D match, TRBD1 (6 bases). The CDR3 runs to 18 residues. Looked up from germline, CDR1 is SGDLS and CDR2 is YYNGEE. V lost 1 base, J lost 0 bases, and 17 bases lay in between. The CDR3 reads CASSVSRYRASSYNEQFF. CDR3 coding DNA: TGTGCCAGCAGCGTAAGCCGGTACAGGGCGAGCTCCTACAATGAGCAGTTCTTC. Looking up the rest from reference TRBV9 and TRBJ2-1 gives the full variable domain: DSGVTQTPKHLITATGQRVTLRCSPRSGDLSVYWYQQSLDQGLQFLIQYYNGEERAKGNILERFSAQQFPDLHSELNLSSLELGDSALYFCASSVSRYRASSYNEQFFGPGTRLTVL.

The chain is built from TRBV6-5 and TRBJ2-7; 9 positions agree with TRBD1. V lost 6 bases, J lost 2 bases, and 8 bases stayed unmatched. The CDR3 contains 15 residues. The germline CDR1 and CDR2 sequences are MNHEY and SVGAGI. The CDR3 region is CASRANRGQTYEQYF. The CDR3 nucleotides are TGTGCCAGCAGGGCCAACAGGGGGCAAACCTACGAGCAGTACTTC.

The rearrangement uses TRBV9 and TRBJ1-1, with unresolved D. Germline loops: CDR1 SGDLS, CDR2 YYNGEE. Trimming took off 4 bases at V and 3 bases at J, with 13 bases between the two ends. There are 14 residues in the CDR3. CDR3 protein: CASSSGPRDTEAFF. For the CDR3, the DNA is TGTGCCAGCAGCTCCGGTCCCCGTGACACTGAAGCTTTCTTT. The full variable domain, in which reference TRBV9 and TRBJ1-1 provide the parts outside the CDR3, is DSGVTQTPKHLITATGQRVTLRCSPRSGDLSVYWYQQSLDQGLQFLIQYYNGEERAKGNILERFSAQQFPDLHSELNLSSLELGDSALYFCASSSGPRDTEAFFGQGTRLTVV.

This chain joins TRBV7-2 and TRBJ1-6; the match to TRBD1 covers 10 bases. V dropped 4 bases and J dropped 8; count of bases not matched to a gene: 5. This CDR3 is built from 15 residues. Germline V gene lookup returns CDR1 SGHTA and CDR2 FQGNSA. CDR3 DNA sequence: TGTGCCAGCAGCTACTGGACAGGGGGAGATTCACCCCTCCACTTT. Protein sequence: CASSYWTGGDSPLHF.

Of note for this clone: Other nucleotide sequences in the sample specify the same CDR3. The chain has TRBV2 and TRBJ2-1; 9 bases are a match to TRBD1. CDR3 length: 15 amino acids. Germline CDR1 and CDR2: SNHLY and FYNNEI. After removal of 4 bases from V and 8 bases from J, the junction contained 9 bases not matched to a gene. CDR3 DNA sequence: TGTGCCAGCAGTGTAACTCCGACAGGGGGGGATGAGCAGTTCTTC. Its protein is CASSVTPTGGDEQFF.

The CDR3 coding sequence is TGTGCCAGCAGTGGGCTGACTGCACACAATGAGCAGTTCTTC. As protein: CASSGLTAHNEQFF. The V call is TRBV2, the J call TRBJ2-1; D not resolved. Germline CDR1 SNHLY, CDR2 FYNNEI. Between the trimmed V and J ends, which lost 4 bases and 5 bases, there was a span of 12 bases. The CDR3 is made up of 14 amino acids.

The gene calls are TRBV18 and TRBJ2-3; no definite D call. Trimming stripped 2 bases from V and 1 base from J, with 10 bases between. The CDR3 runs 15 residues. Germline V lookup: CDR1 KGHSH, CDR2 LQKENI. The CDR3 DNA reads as TGTGCCAGCTCACCAACGGGTGGCGGCACAGATACGCAGTATTTT. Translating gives CASSPTGGGTDTQYF.

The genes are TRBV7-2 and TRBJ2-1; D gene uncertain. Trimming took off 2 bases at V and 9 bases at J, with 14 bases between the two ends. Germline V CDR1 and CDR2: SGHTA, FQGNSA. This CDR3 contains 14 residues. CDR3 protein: CASSLQDRSREQFF. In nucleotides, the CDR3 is TGTGCCAGCAGCTTACAGGATCGGTCGCGTGAGCAGTTCTTC.

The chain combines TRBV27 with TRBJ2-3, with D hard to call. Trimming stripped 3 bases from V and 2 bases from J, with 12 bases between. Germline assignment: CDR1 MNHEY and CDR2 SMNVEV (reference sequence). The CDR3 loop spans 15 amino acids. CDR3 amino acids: CASSFFRSNTDTQYF. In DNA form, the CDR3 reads TGTGCCAGCAGTTTTTTCCGGAGTAACACAGATACGCAGTATTTT.

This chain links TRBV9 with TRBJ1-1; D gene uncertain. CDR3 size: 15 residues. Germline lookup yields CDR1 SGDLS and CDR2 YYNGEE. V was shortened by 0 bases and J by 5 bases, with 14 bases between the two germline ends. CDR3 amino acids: CASSVDTGDGTEAFF. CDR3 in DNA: TGTGCCAGCAGCGTAGACACGGGAGACGGTACTGAAGCTTTCTTT.

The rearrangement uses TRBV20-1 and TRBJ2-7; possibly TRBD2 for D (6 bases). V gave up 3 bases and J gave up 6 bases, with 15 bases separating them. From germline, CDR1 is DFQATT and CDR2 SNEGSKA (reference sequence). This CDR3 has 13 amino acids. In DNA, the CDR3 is TGCAGTGCTAGTGCGGGCGGGGTAAGCGAGCAGTACTTC. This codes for CSASAGGVSEQYF.

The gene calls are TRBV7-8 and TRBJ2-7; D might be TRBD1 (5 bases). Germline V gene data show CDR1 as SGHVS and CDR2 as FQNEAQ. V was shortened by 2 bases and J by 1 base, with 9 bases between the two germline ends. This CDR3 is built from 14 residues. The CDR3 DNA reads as TGTGCCAGCAGCTTACAGGGAAGGTCCTACGAGCAGTACTTC. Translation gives CASSLQGRSYEQYF.

CDR3 protein: CASSVEDGPSETQYF. The CDR3 DNA sequence: TGTGCCAGCAGCGTAGAGGATGGGCCCTCGGAGACCCAGTACTTC. The chain is built from TRBV9 and TRBJ2-5, with no clear D. The ends were cut back, 0 bases at V and 5 bases at J, with 14 bases in the middle. There are 15 residues in the CDR3. In germline, CDR1 is SGDLS, CDR2 YYNGEE.

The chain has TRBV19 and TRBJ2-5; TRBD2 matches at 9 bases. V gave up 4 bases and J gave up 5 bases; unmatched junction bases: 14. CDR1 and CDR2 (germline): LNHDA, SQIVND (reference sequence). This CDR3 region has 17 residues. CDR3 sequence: CASSRGRGGRTAETQYF. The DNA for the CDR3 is TGTGCCAGTAGTAGGGGGCGGGGGGGCCGAACCGCTGAGACCCAGTACTTC.